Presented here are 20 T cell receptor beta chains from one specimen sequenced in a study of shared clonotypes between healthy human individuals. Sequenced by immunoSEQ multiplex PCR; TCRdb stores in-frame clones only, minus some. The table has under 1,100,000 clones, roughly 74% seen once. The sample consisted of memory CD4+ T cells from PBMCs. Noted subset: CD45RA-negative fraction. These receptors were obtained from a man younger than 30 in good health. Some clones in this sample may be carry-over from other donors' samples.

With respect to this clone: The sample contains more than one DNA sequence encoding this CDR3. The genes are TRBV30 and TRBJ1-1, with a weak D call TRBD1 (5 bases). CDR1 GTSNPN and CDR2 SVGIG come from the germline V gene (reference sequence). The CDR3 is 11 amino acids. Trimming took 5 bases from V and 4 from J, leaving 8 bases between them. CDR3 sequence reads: CAWGTGTEAFF. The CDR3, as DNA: TGTGCCTGGGGTACAGGCACTGAAGCTTTCTTT.

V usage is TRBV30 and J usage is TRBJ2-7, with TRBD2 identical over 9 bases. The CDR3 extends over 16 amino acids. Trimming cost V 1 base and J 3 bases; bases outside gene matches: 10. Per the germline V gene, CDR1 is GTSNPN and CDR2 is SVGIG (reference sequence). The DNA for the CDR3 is TGTGCCTGGAGTGGGTCGCGCGGGAGGGCCTTCTACGAGCAGTACTTC. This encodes CAWSGSRGRAFYEQYF.

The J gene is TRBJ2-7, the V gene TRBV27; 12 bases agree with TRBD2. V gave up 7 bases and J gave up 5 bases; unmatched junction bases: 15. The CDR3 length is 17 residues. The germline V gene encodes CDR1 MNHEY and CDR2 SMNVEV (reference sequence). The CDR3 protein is CASTSNRLAGVFHEQYF. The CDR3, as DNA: TGTGCCAGCACCTCGAATCGACTAGCGGGAGTCTTCCACGAGCAGTACTTC.

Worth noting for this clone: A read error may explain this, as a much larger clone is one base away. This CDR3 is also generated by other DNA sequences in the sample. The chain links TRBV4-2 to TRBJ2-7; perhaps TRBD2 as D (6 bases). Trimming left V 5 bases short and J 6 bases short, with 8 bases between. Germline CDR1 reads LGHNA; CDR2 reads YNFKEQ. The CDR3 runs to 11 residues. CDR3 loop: CASSGGSEQYF. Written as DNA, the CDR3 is TGTGCCAGCAGCGGGGGGTCCGAGCAGTACTTC.

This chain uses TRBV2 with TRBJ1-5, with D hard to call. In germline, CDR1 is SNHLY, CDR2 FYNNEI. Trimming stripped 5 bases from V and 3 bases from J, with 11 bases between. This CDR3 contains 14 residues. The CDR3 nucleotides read TGTGCCAGCAGTAACCGGGAGACCAATCAGCCCCAGCATTTT. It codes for CASSNRETNQPQHF. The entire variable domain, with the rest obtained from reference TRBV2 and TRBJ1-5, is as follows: EPEVTQTPSHQVTQMGQEVILRCVPISNHLYFYWYRQILGQKVEFLVSFYNNEISEKSEIFDDQFSVERPDGSNFTLKIRSTKLEDSAMYFCASSNRETNQPQHFGDGTRLSIL.

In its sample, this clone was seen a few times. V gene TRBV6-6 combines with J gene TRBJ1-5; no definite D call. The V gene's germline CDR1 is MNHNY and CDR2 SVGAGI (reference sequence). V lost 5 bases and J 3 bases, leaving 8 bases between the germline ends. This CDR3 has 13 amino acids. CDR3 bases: TGTGCCAGCAGTAACCCGGACAATCAGCCCCAGCATTTT. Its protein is CASSNPDNQPQHF.

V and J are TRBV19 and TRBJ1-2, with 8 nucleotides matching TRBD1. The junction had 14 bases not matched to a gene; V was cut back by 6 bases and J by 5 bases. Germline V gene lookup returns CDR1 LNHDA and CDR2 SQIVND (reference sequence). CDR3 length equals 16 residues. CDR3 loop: CASRSRSGTGVYGYTF. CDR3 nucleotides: TGTGCCAGTAGATCCCGGTCCGGGACAGGTGTTTATGGCTACACCTTC.

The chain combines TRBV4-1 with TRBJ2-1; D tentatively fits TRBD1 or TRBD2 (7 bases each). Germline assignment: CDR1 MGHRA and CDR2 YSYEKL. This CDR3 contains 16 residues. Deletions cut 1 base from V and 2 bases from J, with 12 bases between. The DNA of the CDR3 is TGCGCCAGCAGCCAAGGCAGCGGGACAGCCTACAATGAGCAGTTCTTC. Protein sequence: CASSQGSGTAYNEQFF.

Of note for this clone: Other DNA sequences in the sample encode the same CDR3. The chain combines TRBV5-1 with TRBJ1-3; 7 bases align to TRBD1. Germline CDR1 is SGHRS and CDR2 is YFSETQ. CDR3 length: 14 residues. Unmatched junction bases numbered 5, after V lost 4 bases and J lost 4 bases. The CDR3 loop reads CASSPGTEGNTIYF. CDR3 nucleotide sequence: TGCGCCAGCAGCCCGGGGACAGAAGGAAACACCATATATTTT.

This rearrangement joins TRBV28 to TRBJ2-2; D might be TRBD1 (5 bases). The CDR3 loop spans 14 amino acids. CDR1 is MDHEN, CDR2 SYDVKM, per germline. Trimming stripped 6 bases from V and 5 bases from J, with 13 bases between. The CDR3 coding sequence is TGTGCCAGCAGAGGCAGGGTTGGAACCGGGGAGCTGTTTTTT. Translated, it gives CASRGRVGTGELFF.

This chain's CDR3 is CASSFRSPPNYEQYF. Written as DNA, the CDR3 is TGTGCCAGCAGTTTTAGGTCCCCCCCAAACTACGAGCAGTACTTC. The V and J genes are TRBV28 and TRBJ2-7; D uncertain. Trimming took 3 bases from V and 3 from J, leaving 15 bases between them. CDR3 length: 15 amino acids. Germline V gene sequence: CDR1 MDHEN, CDR2 SYDVKM. The full variable domain, in which reference TRBV28 and TRBJ2-7 provide the parts outside the CDR3, is DVKVTQSSRYLVKRTGEKVFLECVQDMDHENMFWYRQDPGLGLRLIYFSYDVKMKEKGDIPEGYSVSREKKERFSLILESASTNQTSMYLCASSFRSPPNYEQYFGPGTRLTVT.

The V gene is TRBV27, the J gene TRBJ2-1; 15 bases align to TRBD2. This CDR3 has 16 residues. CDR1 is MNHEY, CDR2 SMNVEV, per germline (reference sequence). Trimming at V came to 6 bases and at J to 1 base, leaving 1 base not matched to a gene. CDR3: CASRGLAGGSYNEQFF. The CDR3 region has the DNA TGTGCCAGCAGAGGACTAGCGGGAGGGTCCTACAATGAGCAGTTCTTC.

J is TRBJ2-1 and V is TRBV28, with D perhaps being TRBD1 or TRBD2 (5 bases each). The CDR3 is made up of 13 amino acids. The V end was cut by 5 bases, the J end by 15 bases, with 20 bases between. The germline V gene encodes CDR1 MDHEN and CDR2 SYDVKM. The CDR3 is CASSISGTPPGFF. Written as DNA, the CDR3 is TGTGCCAGCAGTATCTCCGGGACCCCGCCGGGGTTCTTC.

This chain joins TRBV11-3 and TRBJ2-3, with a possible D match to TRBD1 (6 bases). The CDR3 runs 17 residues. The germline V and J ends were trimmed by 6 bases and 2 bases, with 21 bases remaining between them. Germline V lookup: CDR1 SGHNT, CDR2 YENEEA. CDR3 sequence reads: CASSLGITGLVTDTQYF. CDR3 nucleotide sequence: TGTGCCAGCAGTCTTGGGATTACAGGGTTAGTCACAGATACGCAGTATTTT. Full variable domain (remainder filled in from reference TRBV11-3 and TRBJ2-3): EAGVVQSPRYKIIEKKQPVAFWCNPISGHNTLYWYLQNLGQGPELLIRYENEEAVDDSQLPKDRFSAERLKGVDSTLKIQPAELGDSAVYLCASSLGITGLVTDTQYFGPGTRLTVL.

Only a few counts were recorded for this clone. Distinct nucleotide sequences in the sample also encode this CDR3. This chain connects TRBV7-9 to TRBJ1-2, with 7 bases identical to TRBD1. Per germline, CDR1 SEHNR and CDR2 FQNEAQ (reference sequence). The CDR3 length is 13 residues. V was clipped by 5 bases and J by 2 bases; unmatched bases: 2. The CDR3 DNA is TGTGCCAGCAGCCTGGGACAGAACTATGGCTACACCTTC. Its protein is CASSLGQNYGYTF.

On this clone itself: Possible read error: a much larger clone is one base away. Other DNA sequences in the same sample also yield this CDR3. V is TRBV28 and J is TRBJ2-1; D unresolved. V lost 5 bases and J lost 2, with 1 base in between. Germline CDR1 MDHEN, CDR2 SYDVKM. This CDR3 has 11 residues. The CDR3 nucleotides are TGTGCCAGCAGTCCCTACAATGAGCAGTTCTTC. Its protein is CASSPYNEQFF.

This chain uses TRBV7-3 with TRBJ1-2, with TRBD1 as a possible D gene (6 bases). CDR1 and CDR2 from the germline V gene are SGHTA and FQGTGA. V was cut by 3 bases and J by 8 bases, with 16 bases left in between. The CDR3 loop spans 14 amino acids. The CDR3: CASSFSGRGRGYTF. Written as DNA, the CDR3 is TGTGCCAGCAGCTTCTCGGGCAGGGGAAGAGGCTACACCTTC. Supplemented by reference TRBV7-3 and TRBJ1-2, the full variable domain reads GAGVSQTPSNKVTEKGKYVELRCDPISGHTALYWYRQSLGQGPEFLIYFQGTGAADDSGLPNDRFFAVRPEGSVSTLKIQRTERGDSAVYLCASSFSGRGRGYTFGSGTRLTVV.

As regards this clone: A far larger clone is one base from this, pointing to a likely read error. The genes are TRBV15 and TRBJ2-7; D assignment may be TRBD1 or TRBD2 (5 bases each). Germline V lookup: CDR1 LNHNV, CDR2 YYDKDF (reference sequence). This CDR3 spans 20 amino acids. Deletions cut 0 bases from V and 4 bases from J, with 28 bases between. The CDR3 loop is CATSRDRDWGTGPHRYEQYF. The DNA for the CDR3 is TGTGCCACCAGCAGAGACAGGGATTGGGGAACGGGACCACATCGGTACGAGCAGTACTTC.

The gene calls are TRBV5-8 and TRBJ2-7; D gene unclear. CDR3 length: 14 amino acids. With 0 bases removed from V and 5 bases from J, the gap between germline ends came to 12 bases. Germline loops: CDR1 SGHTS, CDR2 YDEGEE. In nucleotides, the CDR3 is TGTGCCAGCAGCTTGGCACGAGGTAGCCACGAGCAGTACTTC. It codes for CASSLARGSHEQYF.

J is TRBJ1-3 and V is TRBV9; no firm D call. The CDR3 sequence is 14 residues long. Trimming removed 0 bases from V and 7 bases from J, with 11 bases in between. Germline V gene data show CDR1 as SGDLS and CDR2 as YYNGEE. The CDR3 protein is CASSVAPSRNTIYF. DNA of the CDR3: TGTGCCAGCAGCGTAGCCCCCTCGAGGAACACCATATATTTT.